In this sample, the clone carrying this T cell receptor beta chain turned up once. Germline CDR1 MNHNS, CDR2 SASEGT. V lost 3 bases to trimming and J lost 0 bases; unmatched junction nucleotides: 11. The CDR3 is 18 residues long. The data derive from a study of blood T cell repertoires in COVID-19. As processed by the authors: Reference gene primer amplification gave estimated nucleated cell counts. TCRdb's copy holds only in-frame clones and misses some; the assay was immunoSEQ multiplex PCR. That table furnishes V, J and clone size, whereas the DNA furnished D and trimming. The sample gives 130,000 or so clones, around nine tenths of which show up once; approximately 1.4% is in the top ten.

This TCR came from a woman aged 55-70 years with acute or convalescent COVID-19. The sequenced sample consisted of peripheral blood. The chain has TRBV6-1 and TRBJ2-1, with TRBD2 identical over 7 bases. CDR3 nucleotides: TGTGCCAGCAGTGACGCGGGGCTAGCGGCAAGCTCCTACAATGAGCAGTTCTTC. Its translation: CASSDAGLAASSYNEQFF.